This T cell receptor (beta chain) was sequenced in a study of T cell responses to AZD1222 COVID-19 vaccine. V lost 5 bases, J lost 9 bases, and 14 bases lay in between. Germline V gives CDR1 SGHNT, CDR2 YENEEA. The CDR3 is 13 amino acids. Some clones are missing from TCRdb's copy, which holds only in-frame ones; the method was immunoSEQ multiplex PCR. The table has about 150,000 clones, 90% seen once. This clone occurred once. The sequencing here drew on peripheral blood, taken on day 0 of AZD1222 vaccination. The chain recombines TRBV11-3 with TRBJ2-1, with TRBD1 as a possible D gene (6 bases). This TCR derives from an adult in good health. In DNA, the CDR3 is TGTGCCAGCAGCGATGCAGGGGTGTTTGAGCAGTTCTTC. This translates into CASSDAGVFEQFF.